Sequencing of this T cell receptor beta chain was carried out in a study of PD-1 blockade in classical Hodgkin lymphoma. Overall study: With a 2-week interval, patients received intravenous nivolumab at 3 mg/kg.

Details on this clone: What it recognizes is unknown.

Study-level points and caveats: The diversity seen at baseline in complete responders resembled that of newly diagnosed patients.

The patients all showed relapse after autologous stem cell transplantation, while their brentuximab vedotin exposure varied. Some clones are missing from TCRdb's copy, which holds only in-frame ones; the method was immunoSEQ multiplex PCR. The data show some 150,000 clones, with around 73% seen just once and 7% to 9.5% held by the top ten. The starting material was peripheral blood mononuclear cells (PBMCs), obtained before the second cycle of nivolumab. The origin of this receptor is a human donor with classical Hodgkin lymphoma.

The CDR3 loop is CATGDKSYEQYF. The CDR3 DNA reads TGTGCCACGGGGGACAAAAGCTACGAGCAGTACTTC. The J gene is TRBJ2-7, the V gene TRBV6-5; D may match TRBD1 or TRBD2 (6 bases each). Trimming pared 10 bases from V and 3 bases from J, leaving 13 bases between. This CDR3 is 12 amino acids long. Germline lookup yields CDR1 MNHEY and CDR2 SVGAGI.